This is a list of T cell receptor beta chains from one sample in a study of spatial heterogeneity in lung cancer. Via MiXCR, TCRdb re-called the 5' RACE reads, giving one row per CDR3 protein. Here the sample spans roughly 12,000 distinct CDR3 sequences, around 6.3% being singletons. The source was lung tumor tissue, collected at surgery. The source is a female donor with early-stage non-small cell lung cancer. Each CDR3 is given with its conserved first and last residue. The D gene is left open where the match is weak. Not all rows give a size; the values are once, few, many and, for expanded clones, a class.

J gene,V gene,clone size,D gene,CDR3 protein,CDR3 DNA
TRBJ2-7,TRBV4-3,medium-sized,TRBD2,CASSQEFTSGSYEQYF,TGCGCCAGCAGCCAAGAATTCACTAGCGGTTCCTACGAGCAGTACTTC
TRBJ1-1,TRBV7-2,many,NA,CASSLDVGRTEAFF,TGTGCCAGCAGCTTAGACGTAGGACGAACTGAAGCTTTCTTT
TRBJ2-7,TRBV7-2,many,NA,CASSLYYEQYF,TGTGCCAGCAGCTTATACTACGAGCAGTACTTC
TRBJ2-2,TRBV27,medium-sized,TRBD2,CASSWSGIAGELFF,TGTGCCAGCAGCTGGAGCGGGATCGCCGGGGAGCTGTTTTTT
TRBJ2-7,TRBV27,NA,NA,CASRGDLKEQYF,TGTGCCAGCAGGGGGGACTTAAAAGAGCAGTACTTC
TRBJ1-2,TRBV7-2,once,NA,CASSLARGYTF,TGTGCCAGCAGCTTAGCCAGGGGCTACACCTTC
TRBJ2-1,TRBV7-2,NA,NA,CASSSLPDNEQFF,TGTGCCAGCAGCTCCCTTCCTGACAATGAGCAGTTCTTC
TRBJ1-1,TRBV7-9,many,NA,CASSQQENTEAFF,TGTGCCAGCAGCCAACAGGAGAACACTGAAGCTTTCTTT
TRBJ2-7,TRBV6-2/TRBV6-3,medium-sized,NA,CASQRGSSYEQYF,TGTGCCAGCCAGAGGGGGAGCTCCTACGAGCAGTACTTC
TRBJ2-5,TRBV6-5,few,NA,CASSYLGEETQYF,TGTGCCAGCAGTTACCTGGGGGAAGAGACCCAGTACTTC
TRBJ1-2,TRBV7-2,many,NA,CASSLSFRSNYGYTF,TGTGCCAGCAGCTTATCCTTCAGGTCTAACTATGGCTACACCTTC
TRBJ2-2,TRBV20-1,many,NA,CSAKRTTGTGELFF,TGCAGTGCGAAAAGAACAACGGGCACCGGGGAGCTGTTTTTT
TRBJ1-5,TRBV7-2,many,TRBD1,CASSLEGAQPQHF,TGTGCCAGCAGCTTAGAGGGGGCACAGCCCCAGCATTTT
TRBJ2-4,TRBV6-2/TRBV6-3,many,TRBD1,CASGGDRGRWNIQYF,TGTGCCAGCGGAGGGGACAGGGGGCGATGGAACATTCAGTACTTC
TRBJ2-5,TRBV30,medium-sized,TRBD2,CAWRRGLAGDPQYF,TGTGCCTGGAGAAGAGGACTAGCGGGAGACCCCCAGTACTTC
TRBJ2-7,TRBV20-1,medium-sized,NA,CSAAGTVYEQYF,TGCAGTGCCGCCGGGACGGTCTACGAGCAGTACTTC
TRBJ2-1,TRBV19,many,TRBD2,CASSTTGTRTYNEQFF,TGTGCCAGTAGTACGACCGGGACTAGGACCTACAATGAGCAGTTCTTC
TRBJ2-5,TRBV5-4,many,TRBD2,CASSLRLAGETQYF,TGTGCCAGCAGCTTGAGGCTAGCGGGAGAGACCCAGTACTTC
TRBJ2-1,TRBV29-1,many,NA,CSVQRGTYNEQFF,TGCAGCGTCCAGCGAGGAACCTACAATGAGCAGTTCTTC
TRBJ1-5,TRBV27,medium-sized,NA,CASSFSGQPQHF,TGTGCCAGCAGTTTCAGTGGTCAGCCCCAGCATTTT
TRBJ1-1,TRBV5-1,many,NA,CASTLSLAGAEAFF,TGCGCCAGCACTTTGTCTCTTGCGGGGGCGGAAGCTTTCTTT
TRBJ2-1,TRBV20-1,NA,TRBD1,CSARRQGQVEQFF,TGCAGTGCTCGACGACAGGGCCAGGTTGAGCAGTTCTTC
TRBJ1-1,TRBV6-5,many,NA,CASTVRVNTEAFF,TGTGCCAGCACTGTCAGGGTGAACACTGAAGCTTTCTTT
TRBJ2-3,TRBV4-2,many,NA,CASSPGVKEDTQYF,TGTGCCAGCAGCCCGGGGGTGAAGGAAGATACGCAGTATTTT
TRBJ2-5,TRBV9,once,NA,CASSVGLAQETQYF,TGTGCCAGCAGCGTAGGTCTGGCCCAAGAGACCCAGTACTTC
TRBJ2-7,TRBV5-6,many,TRBD1,CASSFLQGKGYF,TGTGCCAGCAGCTTCCTACAGGGGAAGGGGTACTTC
TRBJ2-7,TRBV6-6,medium-sized,TRBD2,CASSMTSPYEQYF,TGTGCCAGCAGTATGACTAGCCCCTACGAGCAGTACTTC
TRBJ2-3,TRBV7-2,many,NA,CATRGRASTDTQYF,TGTGCCACCCGGGGCCGGGCTAGCACAGATACGCAGTATTTT
TRBJ2-3,TRBV5-1,many,NA,CASSPDNTDTQYF,TGCGCCAGCAGCCCCGACAACACAGATACGCAGTATTTT
TRBJ1-3,TRBV7-2,many,NA,CASSLGGGNTIYF,TGTGCCAGCAGCTTAGGTGGCGGAAACACCATATATTTT
TRBJ2-3,TRBV28,medium-sized,NA,CASGISTDTQYF,TGTGCCAGCGGTATCAGCACAGATACGCAGTATTTT
TRBJ2-2,TRBV3-1,many,NA,CASSQVSGELFF,TGTGCCAGCAGCCAAGTCAGCGGGGAGCTGTTTTTT
TRBJ1-5,TRBV7-2,few,NA,CASSPQTAQPQHF,TGTGCCAGCAGCCCCCAGACCGCTCAGCCCCAGCATTTT
TRBJ1-4,TRBV25-1,medium-sized,NA,CASSESGKGEKLFF,TGTGCCAGCAGTGAATCAGGAAAGGGTGAAAAACTGTTTTTT
TRBJ1-6,TRBV20-1,few,NA,CSARGRTDNSPLHF,TGCAGTGCTAGGGGACGGACAGATAATTCACCCCTCCACTTT
TRBJ1-4,TRBV4-1,medium-sized,NA,CASSRPTPTNEKLFF,TGCGCCAGCAGCCGACCGACACCAACTAATGAAAAACTGTTTTTT
TRBJ2-4,TRBV5-1,many,TRBD1,CASSLGQGAKNIQYF,TGCGCCAGCAGCTTGGGACAGGGGGCCAAAAACATTCAGTACTTC
TRBJ2-7,TRBV5-1,medium-sized,NA,CASSFGQSAEQYF,TGCGCCAGCAGCTTTGGACAGTCTGCCGAGCAGTACTTC
TRBJ2-7,TRBV20-1,many,TRBD2,CSAQRPGTSGSRVSYEQYF,TGCAGTGCACAGAGACCCGGGACTAGCGGGAGCAGGGTCTCCTACGAGCAGTACTTC
TRBJ2-7,TRBV29-1,medium-sized,TRBD1,CSVSGTGNYEQYF,TGCAGCGTCTCCGGGACAGGAAACTACGAGCAGTACTTC